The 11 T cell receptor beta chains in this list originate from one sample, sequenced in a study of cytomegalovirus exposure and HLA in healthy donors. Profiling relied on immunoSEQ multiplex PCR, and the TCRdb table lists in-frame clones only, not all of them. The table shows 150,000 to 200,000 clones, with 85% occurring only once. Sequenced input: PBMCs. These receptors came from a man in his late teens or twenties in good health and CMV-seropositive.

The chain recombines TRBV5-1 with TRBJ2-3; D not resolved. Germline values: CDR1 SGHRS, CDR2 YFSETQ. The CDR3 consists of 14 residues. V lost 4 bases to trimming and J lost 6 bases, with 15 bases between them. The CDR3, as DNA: TGCGCCAGCAGCCCAGGCACTCAAAGGGATACGCAGTATTTT. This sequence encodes CASSPGTQRDTQYF.

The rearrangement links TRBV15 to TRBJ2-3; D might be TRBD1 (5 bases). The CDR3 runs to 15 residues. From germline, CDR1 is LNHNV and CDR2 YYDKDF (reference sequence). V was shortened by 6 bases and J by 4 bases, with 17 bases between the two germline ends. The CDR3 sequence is CATREVKVGADTQYF. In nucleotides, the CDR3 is TGTGCCACCAGAGAAGTGAAAGTAGGGGCAGATACGCAGTATTTT.

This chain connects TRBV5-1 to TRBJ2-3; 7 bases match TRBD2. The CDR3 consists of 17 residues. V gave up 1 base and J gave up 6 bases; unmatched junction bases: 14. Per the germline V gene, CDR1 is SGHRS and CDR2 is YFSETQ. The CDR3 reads CASSLYPGLGDGDTQYF. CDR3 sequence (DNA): TGCGCCAGCAGCTTGTACCCTGGACTAGGGGATGGGGATACGCAGTATTTT.

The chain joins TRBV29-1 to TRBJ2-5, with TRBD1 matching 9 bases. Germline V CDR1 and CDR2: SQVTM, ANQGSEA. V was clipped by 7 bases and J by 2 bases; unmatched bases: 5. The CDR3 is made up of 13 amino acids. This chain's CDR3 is CSAGQGRQETQYF. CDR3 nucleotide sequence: TGCAGCGCGGGACAGGGCAGACAAGAGACCCAGTACTTC.

The CDR3 nucleotides read TGTGCCATCAGTGAGTCGAGTACCTTGAACACTGAAGCTTTCTTT. Translated: CAISESSTLNTEAFF. The chain carries TRBV10-3 and TRBJ1-1, with D hard to call. V was shortened by 0 bases and J by 0 bases, with 8 bases between the two germline ends. CDR1 is ENHRY and CDR2 is SYGVKD in the germline V gene. This CDR3 comprises 15 residues.

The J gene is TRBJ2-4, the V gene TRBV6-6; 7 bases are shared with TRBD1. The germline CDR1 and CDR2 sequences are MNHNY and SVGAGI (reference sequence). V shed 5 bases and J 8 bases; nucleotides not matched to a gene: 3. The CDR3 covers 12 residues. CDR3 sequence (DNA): TGTGCCAGCAGTCGGACAGGAGACATTCAGTACTTC. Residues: CASSRTGDIQYF.

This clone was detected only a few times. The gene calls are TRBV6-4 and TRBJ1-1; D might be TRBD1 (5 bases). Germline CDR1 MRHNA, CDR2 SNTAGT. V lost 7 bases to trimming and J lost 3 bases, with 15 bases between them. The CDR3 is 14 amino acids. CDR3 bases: TGTGCCAGCACCGAGACGGGGGAAGACACTGAAGCTTTCTTT. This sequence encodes CASTETGEDTEAFF.

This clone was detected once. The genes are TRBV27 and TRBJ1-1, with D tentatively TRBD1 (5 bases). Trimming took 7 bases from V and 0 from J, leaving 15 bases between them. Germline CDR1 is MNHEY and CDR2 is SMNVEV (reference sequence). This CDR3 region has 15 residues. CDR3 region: CASIQAGLMNTEAFF. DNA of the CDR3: TGTGCCAGCATTCAGGCAGGGCTCATGAACACTGAAGCTTTCTTT.

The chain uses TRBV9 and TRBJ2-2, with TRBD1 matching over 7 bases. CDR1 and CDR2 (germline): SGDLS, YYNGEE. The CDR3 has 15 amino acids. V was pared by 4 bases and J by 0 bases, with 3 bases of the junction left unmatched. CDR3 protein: CASSSGTANTGELFF. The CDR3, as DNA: TGTGCCAGCAGCTCCGGGACAGCGAACACCGGGGAGCTGTTTTTT.

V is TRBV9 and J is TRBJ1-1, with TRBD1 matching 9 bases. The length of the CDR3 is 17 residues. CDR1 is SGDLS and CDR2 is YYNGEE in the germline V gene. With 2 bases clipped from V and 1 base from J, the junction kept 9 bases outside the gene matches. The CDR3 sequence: CASSVRPLQGANTEAFF. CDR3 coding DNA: TGTGCCAGCAGCGTCCGACCCCTACAGGGGGCGAACACTGAAGCTTTCTTT.

The CDR3 loop is CASSLTHSMYEQYF. For the CDR3, the DNA is TGTGCCAGCAGTTTAACCCACTCAATGTACGAGCAGTACTTC. This chain uses TRBV28 with TRBJ2-7; D gene uncertain. The CDR3 has 14 residues. The germline gives CDR1 MDHEN, CDR2 SYDVKM. V was shortened by 2 bases and J by 4 bases, with 12 bases between the two germline ends.